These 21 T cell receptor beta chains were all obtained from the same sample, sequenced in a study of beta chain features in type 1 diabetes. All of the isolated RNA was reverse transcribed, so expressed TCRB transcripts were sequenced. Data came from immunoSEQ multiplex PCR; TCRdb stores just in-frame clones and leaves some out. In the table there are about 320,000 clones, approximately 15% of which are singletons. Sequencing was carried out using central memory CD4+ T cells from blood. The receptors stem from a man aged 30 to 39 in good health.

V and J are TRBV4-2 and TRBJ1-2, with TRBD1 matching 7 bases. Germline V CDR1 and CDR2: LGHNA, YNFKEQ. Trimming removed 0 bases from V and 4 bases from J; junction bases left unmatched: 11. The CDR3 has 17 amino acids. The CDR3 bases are TGTGCCAGCAGCCAAGATAAAGCCAGGGGGTTCCTCTATGGCTACACCTTC. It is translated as CASSQDKARGFLYGYTF.

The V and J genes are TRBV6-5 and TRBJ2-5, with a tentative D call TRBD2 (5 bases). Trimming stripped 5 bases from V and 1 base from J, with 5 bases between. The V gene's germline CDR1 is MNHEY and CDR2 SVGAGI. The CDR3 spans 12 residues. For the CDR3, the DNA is TGTGCCAGCAGTCGGGGCCAAGAGACCCAGTACTTC. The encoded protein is CASSRGQETQYF.

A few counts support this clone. The CDR3 DNA follows: TGTGCCAGCAGGCGGGGCGGGGAGCTGTTTTTT. This codes for CASRRGGELFF. The V call is TRBV6-6, the J call TRBJ2-2, with a tentative D call TRBD2 (6 bases). The CDR3 runs to 11 residues. Trimming shortened V by 6 bases and J by 7 bases, and 6 bases separated the two germline ends. Germline loops: CDR1 MNHNY, CDR2 SVGAGI (reference sequence).

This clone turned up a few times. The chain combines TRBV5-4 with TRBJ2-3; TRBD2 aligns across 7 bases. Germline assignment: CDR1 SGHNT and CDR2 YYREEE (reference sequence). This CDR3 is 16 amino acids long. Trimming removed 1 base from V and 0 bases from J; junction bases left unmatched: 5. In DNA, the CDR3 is TGTGCCAGCAGCTTGCGGTCGGGAGGTAGCACAGATACGCAGTATTTT. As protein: CASSLRSGGSTDTQYF.

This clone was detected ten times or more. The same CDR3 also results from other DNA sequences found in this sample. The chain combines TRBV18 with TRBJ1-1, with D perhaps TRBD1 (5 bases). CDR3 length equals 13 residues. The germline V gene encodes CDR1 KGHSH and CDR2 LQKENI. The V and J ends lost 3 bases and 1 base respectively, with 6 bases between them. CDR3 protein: CASSPRENTEAFF. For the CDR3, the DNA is TGTGCCAGCTCACCCAGGGAGAACACTGAAGCTTTCTTT. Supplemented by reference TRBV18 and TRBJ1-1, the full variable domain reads NAGVMQNPRHLVRRRGQEARLRCSPMKGHSHVYWYRQLPEEGLKFMVYLQKENIIDESGMPKERFSAEFPKEGPSILRIQQVVRGDSAAYFCASSPRENTEAFFGQGTRLTVV.

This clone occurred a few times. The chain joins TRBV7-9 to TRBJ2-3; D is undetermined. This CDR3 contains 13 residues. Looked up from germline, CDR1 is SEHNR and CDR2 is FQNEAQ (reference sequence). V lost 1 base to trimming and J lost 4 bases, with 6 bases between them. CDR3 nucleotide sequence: TGTGCCAGCAGCTTAGTATCGGCAGATACGCAGTATTTT. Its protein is CASSLVSADTQYF.

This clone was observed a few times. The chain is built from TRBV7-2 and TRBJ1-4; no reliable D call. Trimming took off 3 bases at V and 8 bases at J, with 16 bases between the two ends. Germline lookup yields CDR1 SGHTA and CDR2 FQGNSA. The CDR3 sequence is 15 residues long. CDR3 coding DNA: TGTGCCAGCAGCTTGGCCCCGGCAGGTCGCGAAAAACTGTTTTTT. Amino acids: CASSLAPAGREKLFF.

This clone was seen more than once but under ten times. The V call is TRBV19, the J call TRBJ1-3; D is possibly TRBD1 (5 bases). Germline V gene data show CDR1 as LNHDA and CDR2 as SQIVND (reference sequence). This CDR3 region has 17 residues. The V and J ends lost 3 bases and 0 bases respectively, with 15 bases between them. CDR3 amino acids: CASSMRGDLSSGNTIYF. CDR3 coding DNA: TGTGCCAGTAGTATGAGAGGGGACCTCAGCTCTGGAAACACCATATATTTT.

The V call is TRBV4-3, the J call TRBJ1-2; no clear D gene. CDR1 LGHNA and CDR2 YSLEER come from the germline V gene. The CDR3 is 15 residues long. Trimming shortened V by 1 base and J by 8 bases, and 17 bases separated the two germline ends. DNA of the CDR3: TGCGCCAGCAGCCAAGCTTCAGGACTAAAATCCGGCTACACCTTC. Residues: CASSQASGLKSGYTF.

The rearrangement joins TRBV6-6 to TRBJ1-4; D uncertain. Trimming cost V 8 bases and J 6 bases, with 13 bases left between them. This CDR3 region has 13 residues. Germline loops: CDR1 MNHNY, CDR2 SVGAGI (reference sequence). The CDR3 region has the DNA TGTGCCAGCCGCCCCTTGCTGGATGAAAAACTGTTTTTT. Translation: CASRPLLDEKLFF.

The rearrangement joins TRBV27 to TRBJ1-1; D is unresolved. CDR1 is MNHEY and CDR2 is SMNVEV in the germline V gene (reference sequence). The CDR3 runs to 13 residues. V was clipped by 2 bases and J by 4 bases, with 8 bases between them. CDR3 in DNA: TGTGCCAGCAGTTTAACCCCCAGCACTGAAGCTTTCTTT. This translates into CASSLTPSTEAFF.

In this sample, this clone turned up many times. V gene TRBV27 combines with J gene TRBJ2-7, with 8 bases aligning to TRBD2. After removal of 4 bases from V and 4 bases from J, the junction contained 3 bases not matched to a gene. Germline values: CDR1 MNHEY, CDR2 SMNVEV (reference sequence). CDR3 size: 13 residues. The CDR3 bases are TGTGCCAGCAGTTGGCAGCGGGGGTACGAGCAGTACTTC. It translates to CASSWQRGYEQYF.

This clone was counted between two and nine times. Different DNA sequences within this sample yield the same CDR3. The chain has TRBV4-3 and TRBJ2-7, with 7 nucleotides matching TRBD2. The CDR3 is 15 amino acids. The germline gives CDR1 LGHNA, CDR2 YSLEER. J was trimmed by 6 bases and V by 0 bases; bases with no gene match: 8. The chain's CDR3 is CASSQDGMWGGEQYF. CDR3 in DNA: TGCGCCAGCAGCCAAGATGGGATGTGGGGGGGCGAGCAGTACTTC.

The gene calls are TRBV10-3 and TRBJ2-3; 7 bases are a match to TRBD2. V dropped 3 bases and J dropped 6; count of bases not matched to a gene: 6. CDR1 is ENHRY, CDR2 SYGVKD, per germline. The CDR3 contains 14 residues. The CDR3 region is CAISEGGSFDTQYF. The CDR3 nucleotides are TGTGCCATCAGTGAAGGCGGGAGCTTCGATACGCAGTATTTT.

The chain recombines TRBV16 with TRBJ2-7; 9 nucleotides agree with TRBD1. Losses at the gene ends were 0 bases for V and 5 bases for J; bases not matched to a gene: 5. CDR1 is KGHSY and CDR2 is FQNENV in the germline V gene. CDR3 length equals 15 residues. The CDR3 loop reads CASSQSGQGVDEQYF. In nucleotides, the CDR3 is TGTGCCAGCAGCCAATCGGGACAGGGCGTTGACGAGCAGTACTTC.

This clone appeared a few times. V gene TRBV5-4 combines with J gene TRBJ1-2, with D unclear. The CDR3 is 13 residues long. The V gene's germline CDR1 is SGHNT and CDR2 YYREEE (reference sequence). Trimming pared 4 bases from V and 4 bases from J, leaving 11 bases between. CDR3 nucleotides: TGTGCCAGCAGCCGGGATAGTATCTATGGCTACACCTTC. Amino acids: CASSRDSIYGYTF. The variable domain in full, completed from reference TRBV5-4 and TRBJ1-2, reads ETGVTQSPTHLIKTRGQQVTLRCSSQSGHNTVSWYQQALGQGPQFIFQYYREEENGRGNFPPRFSGLQFPNYSSELNVNALELDDSALYLCASSRDSIYGYTFGSGTRLTVV.

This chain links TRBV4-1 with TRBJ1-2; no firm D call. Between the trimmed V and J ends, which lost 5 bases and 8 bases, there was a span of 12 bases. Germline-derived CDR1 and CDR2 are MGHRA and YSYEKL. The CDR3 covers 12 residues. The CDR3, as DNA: TGCGCCAGCAGCTCGAATTCCCCGGGCTACACCTTC. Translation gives CASSSNSPGYTF.

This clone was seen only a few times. CDR3 in amino acids: CASSVDSRAQNIQYF. CDR3 sequence (DNA): TGTGCCAGCAGCGTAGATAGCAGGGCGCAAAACATTCAGTACTTC. The rearrangement links TRBV9 to TRBJ2-4; possibly TRBD1 for D (5 bases). The CDR3 runs to 15 residues. V lost 0 bases, J lost 5 bases, and 12 bases lay in between. Germline-derived CDR1 and CDR2 are SGDLS and YYNGEE.

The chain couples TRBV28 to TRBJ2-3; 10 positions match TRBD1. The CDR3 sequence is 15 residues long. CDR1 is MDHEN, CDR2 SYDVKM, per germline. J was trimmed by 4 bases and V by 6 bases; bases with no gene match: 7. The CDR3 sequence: CASSRPGQGSDTQYF. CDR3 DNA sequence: TGTGCCAGCAGCAGACCGGGACAGGGGTCAGATACGCAGTATTTT.

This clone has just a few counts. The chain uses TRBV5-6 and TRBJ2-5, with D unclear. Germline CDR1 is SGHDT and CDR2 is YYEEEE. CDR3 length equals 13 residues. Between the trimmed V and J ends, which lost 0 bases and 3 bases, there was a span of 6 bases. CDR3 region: CASSLVFEETQYF. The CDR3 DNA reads TGTGCCAGCAGCTTGGTCTTCGAAGAGACCCAGTACTTC.

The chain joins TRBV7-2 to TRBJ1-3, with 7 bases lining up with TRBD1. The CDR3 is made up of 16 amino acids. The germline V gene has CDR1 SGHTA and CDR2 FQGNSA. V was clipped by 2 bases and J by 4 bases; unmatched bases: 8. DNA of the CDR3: TGTGCCAGCAGCTTACGAGACAGGGCCTCGGGAAACACCATATATTTT. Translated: CASSLRDRASGNTIYF. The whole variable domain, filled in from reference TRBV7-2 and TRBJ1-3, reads GAGVSQSPSNKVTEKGKDVELRCDPISGHTALYWYRQSLGQGLEFLIYFQGNSAPDKSGLPSDRFSAERTGGSVSTLTIQRTQQEDSAVYLCASSLRDRASGNTIYFGEGSWLTVV.